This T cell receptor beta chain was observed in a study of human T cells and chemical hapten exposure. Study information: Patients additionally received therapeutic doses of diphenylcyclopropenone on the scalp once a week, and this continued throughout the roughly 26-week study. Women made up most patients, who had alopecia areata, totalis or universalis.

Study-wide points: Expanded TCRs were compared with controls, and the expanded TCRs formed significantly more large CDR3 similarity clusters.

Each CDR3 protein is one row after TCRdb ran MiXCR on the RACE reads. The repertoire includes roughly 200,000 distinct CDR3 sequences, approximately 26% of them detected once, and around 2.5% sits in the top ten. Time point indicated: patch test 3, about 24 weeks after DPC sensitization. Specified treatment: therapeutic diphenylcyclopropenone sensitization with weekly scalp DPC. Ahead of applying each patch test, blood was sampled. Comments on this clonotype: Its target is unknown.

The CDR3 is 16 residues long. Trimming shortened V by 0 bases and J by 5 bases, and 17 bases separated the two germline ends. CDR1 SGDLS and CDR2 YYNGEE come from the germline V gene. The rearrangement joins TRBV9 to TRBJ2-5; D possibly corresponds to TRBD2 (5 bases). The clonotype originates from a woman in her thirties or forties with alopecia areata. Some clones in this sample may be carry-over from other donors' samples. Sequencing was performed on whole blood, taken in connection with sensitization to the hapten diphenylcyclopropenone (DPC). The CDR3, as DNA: TGTGCCAGCAGCGTAGGCGCCGGGATGAATGGTGAGACCCAGTACTTC. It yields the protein CASSVGAGMNGETQYF.